This record looks at one T cell receptor beta chain sequence and its context. Its target is unknown. Samples were taken several times over chemoradiotherapy. The data derive from a study of chemoradiotherapy in HPV16-positive cancers. Study summary: Candidate HPV-specific clones and shared TCR motifs came from a couple of HPV16-positive patients.

TCRdb's copy holds only in-frame clones and misses some; the assay was immunoSEQ multiplex PCR. The sample records approximately 12,000 clones, 70% to 80% being singletons. Findings and caveats of the study: In HPV16-positive patients, HPV-responsive T-cell expansion tracked better recurrence-free survival.

CDR1 is LNHNV, CDR2 YYDKDF, per germline (reference sequence). This CDR3 is built from 14 residues. The V end lost 5 bases, the J end lost 1 base, and 11 bases lay between the germline ends. This sequence was found in a human donor with HPV-associated anogenital cancer. This sample was obtained from a patient who underwent chemoradiotherapy. The chain links TRBV15 to TRBJ2-5; D may match TRBD1 or TRBD2 (5 bases each). CDR3 DNA: TGTGCCACCAGCCTCTGGGGGACCCAAGAGACCCAGTACTTC. This translates into CATSLWGTQETQYF.